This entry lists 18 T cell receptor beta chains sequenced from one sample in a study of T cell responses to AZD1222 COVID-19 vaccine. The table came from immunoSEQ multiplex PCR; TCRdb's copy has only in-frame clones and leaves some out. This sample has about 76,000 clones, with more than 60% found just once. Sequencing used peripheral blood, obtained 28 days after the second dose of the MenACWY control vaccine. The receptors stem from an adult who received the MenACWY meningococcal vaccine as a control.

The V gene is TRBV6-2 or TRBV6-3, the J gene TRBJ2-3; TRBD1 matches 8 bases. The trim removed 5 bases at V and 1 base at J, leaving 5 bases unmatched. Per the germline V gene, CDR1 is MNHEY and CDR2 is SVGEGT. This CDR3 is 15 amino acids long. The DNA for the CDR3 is TGTGCCAGCAGTACTTACAGGGGGGGCACAGATACGCAGTATTTT. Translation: CASSTYRGGTDTQYF.

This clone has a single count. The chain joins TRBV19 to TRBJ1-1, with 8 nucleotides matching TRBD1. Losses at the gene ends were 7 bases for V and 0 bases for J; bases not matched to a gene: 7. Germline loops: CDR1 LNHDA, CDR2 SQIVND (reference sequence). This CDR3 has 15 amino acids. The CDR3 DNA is TGTGCCAGTACCACAGGACAGGGAATGAACACTGAAGCTTTCTTT. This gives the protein CASTTGQGMNTEAFF.

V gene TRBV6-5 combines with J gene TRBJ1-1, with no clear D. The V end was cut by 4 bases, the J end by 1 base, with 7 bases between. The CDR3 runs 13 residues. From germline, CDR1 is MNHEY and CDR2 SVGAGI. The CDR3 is CASSFEPNTEAFF. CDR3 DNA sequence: TGTGCCAGCAGTTTTGAGCCGAACACTGAAGCTTTCTTT.

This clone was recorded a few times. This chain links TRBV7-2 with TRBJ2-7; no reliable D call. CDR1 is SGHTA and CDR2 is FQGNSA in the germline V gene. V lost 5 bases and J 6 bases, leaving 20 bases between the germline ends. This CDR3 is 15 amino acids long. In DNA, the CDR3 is TGTGCCAGCAGCCCCCAACCGGGTTATGGCGGCGAGCAGTACTTC. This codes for CASSPQPGYGGEQYF. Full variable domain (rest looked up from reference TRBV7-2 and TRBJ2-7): GAGVSQSPSNKVTEKGKDVELRCDPISGHTALYWYRQSLGQGLEFLIYFQGNSAPDKSGLPSDRFSAERTGGSVSTLTIQRTQQEDSAVYLCASSPQPGYGGEQYFGPGTRLTVT.

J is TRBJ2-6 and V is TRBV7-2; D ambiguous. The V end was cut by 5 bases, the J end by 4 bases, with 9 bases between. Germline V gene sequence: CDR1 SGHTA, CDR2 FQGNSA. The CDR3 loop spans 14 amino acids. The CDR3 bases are TGTGCCAGCAGCCCCGATGTAGGGGCCAACGTCCTGACTTTC. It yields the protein CASSPDVGANVLTF. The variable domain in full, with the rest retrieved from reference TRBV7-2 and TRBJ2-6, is GAGVSQSPSNKVTEKGKDVELRCDPISGHTALYWYRQSLGQGLEFLIYFQGNSAPDKSGLPSDRFSAERTGGSVSTLTIQRTQQEDSAVYLCASSPDVGANVLTFGAGSRLTVL.

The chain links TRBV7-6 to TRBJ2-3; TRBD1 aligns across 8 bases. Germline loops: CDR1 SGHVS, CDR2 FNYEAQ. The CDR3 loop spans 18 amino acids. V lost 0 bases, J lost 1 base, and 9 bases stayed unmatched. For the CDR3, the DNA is TGTGCCAGCAGCTTAGCGGCAGGGGGCGGAATGGGCACAGATACGCAGTATTTT. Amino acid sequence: CASSLAAGGGMGTDTQYF.

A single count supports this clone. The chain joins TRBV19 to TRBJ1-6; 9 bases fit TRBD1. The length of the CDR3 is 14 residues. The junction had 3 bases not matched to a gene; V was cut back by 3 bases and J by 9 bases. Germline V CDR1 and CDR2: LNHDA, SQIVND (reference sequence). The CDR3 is CASSILQGASPLHF. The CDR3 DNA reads TGTGCCAGTAGTATCCTACAGGGGGCTTCACCCCTCCACTTT.

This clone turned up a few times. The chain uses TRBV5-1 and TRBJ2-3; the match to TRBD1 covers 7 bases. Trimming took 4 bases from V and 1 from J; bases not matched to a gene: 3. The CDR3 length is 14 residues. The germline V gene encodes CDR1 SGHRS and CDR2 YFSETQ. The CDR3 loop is CASSHRGGTDTQYF. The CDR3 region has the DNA TGCGCCAGCAGCCACAGGGGTGGCACAGATACGCAGTATTTT.

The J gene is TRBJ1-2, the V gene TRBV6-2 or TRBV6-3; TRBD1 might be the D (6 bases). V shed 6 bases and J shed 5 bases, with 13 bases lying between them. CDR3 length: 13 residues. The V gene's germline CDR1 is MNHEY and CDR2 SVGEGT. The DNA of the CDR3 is TGTGCCAGCAGCCTGGGGGGCCGATATGGCTACACCTTC. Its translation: CASSLGGRYGYTF.

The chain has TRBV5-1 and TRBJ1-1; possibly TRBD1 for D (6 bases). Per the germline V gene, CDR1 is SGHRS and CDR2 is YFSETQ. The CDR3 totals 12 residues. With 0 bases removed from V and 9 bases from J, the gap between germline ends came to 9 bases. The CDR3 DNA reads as TGCGCCAGCAGCTTGGAGGGGGGACAAGCTTTCTTT. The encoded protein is CASSLEGGQAFF.

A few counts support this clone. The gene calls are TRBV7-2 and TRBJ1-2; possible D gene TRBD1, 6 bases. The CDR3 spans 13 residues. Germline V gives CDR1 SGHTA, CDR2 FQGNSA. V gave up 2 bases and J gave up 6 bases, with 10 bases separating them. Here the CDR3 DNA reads TGTGCCAGCAGCTTACAGGGGCTAGATGGCTACACCTTC. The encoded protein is CASSLQGLDGYTF.

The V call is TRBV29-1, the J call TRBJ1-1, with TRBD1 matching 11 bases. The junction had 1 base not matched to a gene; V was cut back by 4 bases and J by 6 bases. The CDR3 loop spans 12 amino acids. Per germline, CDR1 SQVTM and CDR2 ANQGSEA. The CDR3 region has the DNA TGCAGCGTTGGGACAGGGGGCCCTGAAGCTTTCTTT. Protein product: CSVGTGGPEAFF.

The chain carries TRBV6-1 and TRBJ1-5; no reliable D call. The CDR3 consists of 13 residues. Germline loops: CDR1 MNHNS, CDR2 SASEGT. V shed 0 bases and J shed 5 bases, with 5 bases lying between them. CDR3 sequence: CASSEARDQPQHF. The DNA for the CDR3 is TGTGCCAGCAGTGAAGCGCGAGATCAGCCCCAGCATTTT.

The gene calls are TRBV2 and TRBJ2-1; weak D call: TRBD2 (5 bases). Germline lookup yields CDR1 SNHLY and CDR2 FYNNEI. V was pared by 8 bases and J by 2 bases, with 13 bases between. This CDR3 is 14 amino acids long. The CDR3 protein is CASGEDYPYNEQFF. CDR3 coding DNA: TGTGCCAGCGGAGAAGACTATCCCTACAATGAGCAGTTCTTC.

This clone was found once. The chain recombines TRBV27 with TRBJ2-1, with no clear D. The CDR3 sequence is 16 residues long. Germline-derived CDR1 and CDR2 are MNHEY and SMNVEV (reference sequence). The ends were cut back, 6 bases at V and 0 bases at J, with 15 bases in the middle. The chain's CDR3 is CASSSLGFGSYNEQFF. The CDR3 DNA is TGTGCCAGCAGCTCCTTGGGATTCGGCTCCTACAATGAGCAGTTCTTC.

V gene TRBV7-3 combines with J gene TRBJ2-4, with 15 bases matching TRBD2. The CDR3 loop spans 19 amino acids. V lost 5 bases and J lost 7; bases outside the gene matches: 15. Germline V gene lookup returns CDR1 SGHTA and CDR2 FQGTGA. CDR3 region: CASSPGPGLAGGLGNIQYF. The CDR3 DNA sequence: TGTGCCAGCAGCCCGGGGCCGGGACTAGCGGGAGGTTTAGGGAACATTCAGTACTTC. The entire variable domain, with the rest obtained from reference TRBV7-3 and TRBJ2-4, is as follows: GAGVSQTPSNKVTEKGKYVELRCDPISGHTALYWYRQSLGQGPEFLIYFQGTGAADDSGLPNDRFFAVRPEGSVSTLKIQRTERGDSAVYLCASSPGPGLAGGLGNIQYFGAGTRLSVL.

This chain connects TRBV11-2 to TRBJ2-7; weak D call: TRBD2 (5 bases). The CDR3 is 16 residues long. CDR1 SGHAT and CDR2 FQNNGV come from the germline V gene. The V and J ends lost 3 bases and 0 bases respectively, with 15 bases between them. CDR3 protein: CASSFGSAMSSYEQYF. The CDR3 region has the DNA TGTGCCAGCAGCTTTGGGAGTGCTATGAGCTCCTACGAGCAGTACTTC.

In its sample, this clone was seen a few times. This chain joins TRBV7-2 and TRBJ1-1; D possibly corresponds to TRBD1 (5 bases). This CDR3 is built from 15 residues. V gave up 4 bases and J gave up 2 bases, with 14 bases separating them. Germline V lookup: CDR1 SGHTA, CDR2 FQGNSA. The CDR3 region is CASSSSRGYNTEAFF. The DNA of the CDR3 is TGTGCCAGCAGCTCGTCGAGGGGCTATAACACTGAAGCTTTCTTT. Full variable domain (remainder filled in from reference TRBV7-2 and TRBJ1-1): GAGVSQSPSNKVTEKGKDVELRCDPISGHTALYWYRQSLGQGLEFLIYFQGNSAPDKSGLPSDRFSAERTGGSVSTLTIQRTQQEDSAVYLCASSSSRGYNTEAFFGQGTRLTVV.